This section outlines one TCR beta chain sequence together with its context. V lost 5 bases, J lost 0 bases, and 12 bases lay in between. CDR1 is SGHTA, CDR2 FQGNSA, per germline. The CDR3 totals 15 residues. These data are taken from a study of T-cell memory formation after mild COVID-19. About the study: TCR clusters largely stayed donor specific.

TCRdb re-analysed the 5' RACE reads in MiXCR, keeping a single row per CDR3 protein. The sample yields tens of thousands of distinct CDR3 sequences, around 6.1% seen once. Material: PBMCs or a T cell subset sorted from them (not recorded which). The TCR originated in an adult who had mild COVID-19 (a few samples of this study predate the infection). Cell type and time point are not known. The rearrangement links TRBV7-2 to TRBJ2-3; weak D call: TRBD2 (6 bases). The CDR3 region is CASSRGSGSTDTQYF. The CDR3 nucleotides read TGTGCCAGCAGCCGAGGGAGCGGGAGCACAGATACGCAGTATTTT.